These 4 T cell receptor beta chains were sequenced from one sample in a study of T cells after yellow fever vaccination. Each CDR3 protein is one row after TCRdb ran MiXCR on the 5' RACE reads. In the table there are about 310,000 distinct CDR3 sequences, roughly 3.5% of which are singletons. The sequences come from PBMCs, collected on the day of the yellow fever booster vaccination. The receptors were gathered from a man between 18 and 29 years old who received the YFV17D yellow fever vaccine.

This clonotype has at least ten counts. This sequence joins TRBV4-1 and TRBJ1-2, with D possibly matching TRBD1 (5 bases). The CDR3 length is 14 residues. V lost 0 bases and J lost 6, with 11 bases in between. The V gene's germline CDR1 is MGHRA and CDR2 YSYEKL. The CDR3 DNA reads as TGCGCCAGCAGCCAAGACCGGGGGTTCAATGGCTACACCTTC. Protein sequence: CASSQDRGFNGYTF.

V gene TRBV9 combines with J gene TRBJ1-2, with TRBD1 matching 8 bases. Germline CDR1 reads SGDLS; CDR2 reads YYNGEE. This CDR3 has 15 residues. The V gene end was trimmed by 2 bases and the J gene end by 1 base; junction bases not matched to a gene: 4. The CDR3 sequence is CASSVTGGDNYGYTF. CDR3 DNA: TGTGCCAGCAGCGTCACAGGGGGGGATAACTATGGCTACACCTTC.

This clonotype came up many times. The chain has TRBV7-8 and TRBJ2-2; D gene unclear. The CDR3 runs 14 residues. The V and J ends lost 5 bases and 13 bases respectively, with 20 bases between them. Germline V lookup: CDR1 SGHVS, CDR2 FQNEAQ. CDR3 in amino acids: CASSTQVRHRGLFF. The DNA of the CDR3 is TGTGCCAGCAGCACACAAGTTCGCCACCGAGGGCTGTTTTTT.

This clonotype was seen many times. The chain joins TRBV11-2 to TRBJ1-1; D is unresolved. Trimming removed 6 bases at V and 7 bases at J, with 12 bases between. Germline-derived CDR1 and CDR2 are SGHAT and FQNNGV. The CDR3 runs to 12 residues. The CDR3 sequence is CASSSFRVEAFF. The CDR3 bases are TGTGCCAGCAGTTCTTTTAGGGTTGAAGCTTTCTTT.